This TCR beta chain is drawn from a study of T cell repertoires in cytomegalovirus infection. At the level of the study: Public TCR beta signatures indicated both CMV infection and matching HLA type.

The CDR3 loop spans 14 amino acids. Germline V CDR1 and CDR2: LNHDA, SQIVND (reference sequence). V gave up 5 bases and J gave up 6 bases, with 16 bases separating them. From the reads, TCRdb called clonotypes with MiXCR, one entry per CDR3 protein. This sample has approximately 500,000 distinct CDR3 sequences, with more than 30% found just once. For this clonotype: Its antigen remains unidentified.

V gene TRBV19 combines with J gene TRBJ2-5; D may be TRBD1 (5 bases). This TCR came from a human donor in good health (CMV status not recorded). Some clones in this sample may be carry-over from other donors' samples. Source: cultured PBMCs, taken from culture after CMV antigen stimulation. The CDR3 DNA sequence: TGTGCCAGTAGTGACAGCTTGATTCGGAAGACCCAGTACTTC. Translating gives CASSDSLIRKTQYF.